This T cell receptor (beta chain) was captured by sequencing in a study of spatial heterogeneity in lung cancer. Each TCR cDNA molecule bore a unique molecular identifier. TCRdb reanalysed the 5' RACE reads using MiXCR and keeps one entry per CDR3 protein. The sample yields around 7,200 distinct CDR3 sequences, 5.4% seen once. The sample's time point: sample taken at primary tumor resection. Unsorted whole RNA samples from tumor, nontumor lung or frozen PBMC were sequenced. This clonotype is medium-sized. The V end was cut by 0 bases, the J end by 2 bases, with 14 bases between. CDR1 is MGHRA, CDR2 YSYEKL, per germline. This CDR3 has 17 residues.

Sequenced material: normal lung tissue next to the tumor, taken at surgery. The TCR was taken from a female donor with early-stage non-small cell lung cancer. The V call is TRBV4-1, the J call TRBJ2-4; weak D call: TRBD2 (6 bases). The CDR3 sequence is CASSQEGGTPTKNIQYF. The CDR3 DNA follows: TGCGCCAGCAGCCAAGAGGGGGGAACCCCTACCAAAAACATTCAGTACTTC.